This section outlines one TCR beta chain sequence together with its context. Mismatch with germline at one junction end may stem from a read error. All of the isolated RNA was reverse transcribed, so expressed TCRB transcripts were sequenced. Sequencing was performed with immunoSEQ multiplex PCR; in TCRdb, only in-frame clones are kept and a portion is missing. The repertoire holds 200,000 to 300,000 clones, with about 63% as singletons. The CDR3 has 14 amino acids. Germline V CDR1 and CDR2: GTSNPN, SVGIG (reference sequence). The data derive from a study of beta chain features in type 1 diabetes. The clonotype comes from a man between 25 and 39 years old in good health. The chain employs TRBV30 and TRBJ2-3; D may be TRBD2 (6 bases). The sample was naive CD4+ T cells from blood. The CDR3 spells CAGSDGAGRDTQYF. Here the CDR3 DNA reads TGTGCCGGGAGTGACGGGGCCGGGAGAGATACGCAGTATTTT.